The rows below give T cell receptor beta chains drawn from one sample of a study of shared clonotypes between healthy human individuals. Produced via immunoSEQ multiplex PCR; TCRdb's table is partial and in-frame only. The sample shows approximately 400,000 clones, about 97% of them seen only once. Specimen: memory CD8+ T cells sorted from blood. The receptors here all came from a man younger than 45 in good health. CDR3s include the opening cysteine and the closing phenylalanine or tryptophan. D genes are given only for firm matches. Rows may omit the clone size; those that give it use once, few, many or a size class.

D: .
J: TRBJ1-2
size: .
V: TRBV25-1
DNA: TGTGCCAGCAGTGAATATAGTCCAGGGGGCTACACCTTC
CDR3: CASSEYSPGGYTF

D: .
J: TRBJ2-2
size: .
V: TRBV5-5
DNA: TGTGCCAGCAGCACCCTCCAACTGTCCGGGGAGCTGTTTTTT
CDR3: CASSTLQLSGELFF

D: .
J: TRBJ2-5
size: .
V: TRBV5-6
DNA: TGTGCCAGCAGCTTCTATGAGACCCAGTACTTC
CDR3: CASSFYETQYF

D: .
J: TRBJ2-2
size: .
V: TRBV6-5
DNA: TGTGCCAGCGTGTCAGGGGCGAACACCGGGGAGCTGTTTTTT
CDR3: CASVSGANTGELFF

D: .
J: TRBJ2-3
size: few
V: TRBV9
DNA: TGTGCCAGCAGCGTAGCGGGAACCACAGATACGCAGTATTTT
CDR3: CASSVAGTTDTQYF

D: TRBD2
J: TRBJ2-5
size: .
V: TRBV15
DNA: TGTGCCACCGGTCAAGCGGGATTTAGCGAGACCCAGTACTTC
CDR3: CATGQAGFSETQYF

D: .
J: TRBJ2-1
size: .
V: TRBV18
DNA: TGTGCCAGCTCACCCTCCTTGCCTAGCGCACTTGAGCAGTTCTTC
CDR3: CASSPSLPSALEQFF

D: TRBD1
J: TRBJ1-2
size: .
V: TRBV27
DNA: TGTGCCAGCAGTCGGACAGGGGCTAACTATGGCTACACCTTC
CDR3: CASSRTGANYGYTF

D: TRBD2
J: TRBJ2-7
size: .
V: TRBV7-3
DNA: TGTGCCAGCAGCTTAATCCGGGAGGCCCTATACGAGCAGTACTTC
CDR3: CASSLIREALYEQYF

D: TRBD1
J: TRBJ1-4
size: .
V: TRBV7-3
DNA: TGTGCCAGCAGCGCATGGACAGGAGCCGGTGAAAAACTGTTTTTT
CDR3: CASSAWTGAGEKLFF

D: TRBD1
J: TRBJ1-4
size: .
V: TRBV19
DNA: TGTGCCAGTAATGCAGGGGGATATGAAAAACTGTTTTTT
CDR3: CASNAGGYEKLFF

D: TRBD2
J: TRBJ2-1
size: .
V: TRBV2
DNA: TGTGCCAGCAAGACTAGCGGGAGTCTTGTTGAGCAGTTCTTC
CDR3: CASKTSGSLVEQFF

D: TRBD2
J: TRBJ2-3
size: .
V: TRBV7-9
DNA: TGTGCCAGCAGCCAAAGGGGACTAGATCCTAGGGATACGCAGTATTTT
CDR3: CASSQRGLDPRDTQYF

D: .
J: TRBJ2-2
size: .
V: TRBV11-2
DNA: TGTGCCAGCAGCTTAGTTAGGTCTCAGGGGGAGCTGTTTTTT
CDR3: CASSLVRSQGELFF

D: .
J: TRBJ1-1
size: .
V: TRBV5-4
DNA: TGTGCCAGCAGCTTGGTAAGAGGGCTCGACACTGAAGCTTTCTTT
CDR3: CASSLVRGLDTEAFF

D: .
J: TRBJ2-7
size: .
V: TRBV7-9
DNA: TGTGCCAGCAGCTTAGCGGACAGACTAGCCTACGAGCAGTACTTC
CDR3: CASSLADRLAYEQYF

D: .
J: TRBJ2-7
size: .
V: TRBV5-1
DNA: TGCGCCAGCAGCTTTGAGCATTACGAGCAGTACTTC
CDR3: CASSFEHYEQYF

D: .
J: TRBJ2-5
size: .
V: TRBV18
DNA: TGTGCCAGCTCACCACTTCGGGGGACTTTCCAAGAGACCCAGTACTTC
CDR3: CASSPLRGTFQETQYF

D: TRBD2
J: TRBJ2-3
size: .
V: TRBV25-1
DNA: TGTGCCAGCAGTGAAGTAGCGGGAGGACTCACAGATACGCAGTATTTT
CDR3: CASSEVAGGLTDTQYF

D: TRBD2
J: TRBJ2-7
size: .
V: TRBV7-8
DNA: TGTGCCAGCAGCCGCCCCCCGGACAGTAGCGCTAGCGGGAGCTCCTACGAGCAGTACTTC
CDR3: CASSRPPDSSASGSSYEQYF

D: TRBD2
J: TRBJ2-1
size: .
V: TRBV5-1
DNA: TGCGCCAGCAGCTTTAGCGGGAGGGGCTACAATGAGCAGTTCTTC
CDR3: CASSFSGRGYNEQFF

D: TRBD1
J: TRBJ1-1
size: .
V: TRBV7-3
DNA: TGTGCCAGCAGCTTAAGGTCTGGGACAGGGGCCCAAAACACTGAAGCTTTCTTT
CDR3: CASSLRSGTGAQNTEAFF

D: .
J: TRBJ2-3
size: .
V: TRBV10-2
DNA: TGCGCCAGCAGAGAACTCCCTAGGGCCCCTAGCACAGATACGCAGTATTTT
CDR3: CASRELPRAPSTDTQYF